This T cell receptor (beta chain) appears in the sequencing data of a study of identifying expanded T cells in peripheral blood. Study-wide results and limits: Two-week clone count variance significantly increased as total template count grew.

TCRdb's copy holds only in-frame clones and misses some; the assay was immunoSEQ multiplex PCR. The sample holds around 100,000 clones, around 89% seen once. Remarks on this clone: Antigen: not known.

CDR1 SNHLY and CDR2 FYNNEI come from the germline V gene. This CDR3 comprises 15 residues. Trimming removed 3 bases from V and 7 bases from J; junction bases left unmatched: 11. Healthy donors had no documented immune events, such as infections, while sampled. The chain recombines TRBV2 with TRBJ1-2; 7 bases are shared with TRBD1. Material: blood. The sequence derives from a person between 18 and 70 years old in good health. The CDR3 loop reads CASSDPGQRSIGYTF. CDR3 coding DNA: TGTGCCAGCAGTGATCCGGGACAGAGGTCAATTGGCTACACCTTC.